This T cell receptor beta chain was documented in a study of blood T cell repertoires in COVID-19. Across the whole study: Collection of acute and convalescent COVID-19 samples took place in the United States, Italy and Spain.

Sequencing was performed with immunoSEQ multiplex PCR; in TCRdb, only in-frame clones are kept and a portion is missing. Here the sample spans hundreds of thousands of clones, around 87% being singletons. In assigning cohorts, the study relied on participant-reported clinical history. Donors in Cohort 3 who had recovered were those with two negative PCRs, healthcare professional clearance, or resolution of their symptoms. This sequence was found in a woman between 45 and 60 years old who had recovered from COVID-19. The sequencing sample was made of PBMCs or T cells enriched from blood (not recorded which).

The CDR3 is CASSERVGQPQHF. CDR3 DNA sequence: TGTGCCAGCAGTGAGAGGGTCGGTCAGCCCCAGCATTTT. The chain is built from TRBV27 and TRBJ1-5; D not resolved. The CDR3 is made up of 13 amino acids. V gave up 5 bases and J gave up 6 bases, with 11 bases separating them. CDR1 is MNHEY, CDR2 SMNVEV, per germline (reference sequence).